This T cell receptor beta chain is from a study of vaccination and CD4 T cells after COVID-19. Study-wide results and limits: Convalescent patients showed a median around 90% of reactive clones that were seen only post-vaccination.

Cultured CD4+ T cell DNA underwent sequencing with the Oncomine TCR Beta short-read assay. TCRdb analysed the PCR reads with MiXCR anew, one entry per CDR3 protein. Of more than 10,000 distinct CDR3 sequences in the sample, 45% to 60% were seen once. The treatment was: roughly ten-day PBMC culture with coronavirus spike peptide pools or control peptides (ViraFEST assay). For this clonotype: Antigen unknown.

This sample comprised cultured CD4+ T cells from blood, obtained after SARS-CoV-2 vaccination. The clonotype was recovered from a human donor with COVID-19.

The CDR3 here is CASSLPGAYNEQFF. DNA for the CDR3: TGTGCCAGCAGCTTGCCGGGGGCCTACAATGAGCAGTTCTTC. V usage is TRBV5-4 and J usage is TRBJ2-1; D is perhaps TRBD2 (6 bases). CDR1 SGHNT and CDR2 YYREEE come from the germline V gene (reference sequence). There are 14 residues in the CDR3. The germline V and J ends were trimmed by 1 base and 2 bases, with 7 bases remaining between them.